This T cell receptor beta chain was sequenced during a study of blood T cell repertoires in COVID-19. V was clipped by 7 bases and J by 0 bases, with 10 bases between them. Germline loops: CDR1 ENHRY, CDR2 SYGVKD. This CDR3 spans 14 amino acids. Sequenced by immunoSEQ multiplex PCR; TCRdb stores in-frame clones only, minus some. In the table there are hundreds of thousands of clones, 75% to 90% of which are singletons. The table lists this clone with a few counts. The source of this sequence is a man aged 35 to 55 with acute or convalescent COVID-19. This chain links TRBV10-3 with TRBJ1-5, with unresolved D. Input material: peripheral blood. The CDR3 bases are TGTGCCATCAAGGTGGAGGGTAGCAATCAGCCCCAGCATTTT. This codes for CAIKVEGSNQPQHF.